These 27 T cell receptor beta chains share one sample of origin, sequenced in a study of human T cells and chemical hapten exposure. MiXCR, run by TCRdb on the RACE reads, gives a single entry per CDR3 protein. This sample has 50,000 or so distinct CDR3 sequences, with 9% to 10% found just once. Time point described: patch test 3, about 24 weeks after DPC sensitization. Treatment specified: therapeutic diphenylcyclopropenone sensitization with weekly scalp DPC. This sample comprised whole blood, obtained in connection with sensitization to the hapten diphenylcyclopropenone (DPC). These receptors all come from a woman aged 40 to 50 with alopecia areata. Some clones in this sample may be carry-over from other donors' samples.

This clonotype was observed a handful of times. This chain uses TRBV9 with TRBJ1-1; no clear D. This CDR3 is 14 amino acids long. Germline values: CDR1 SGDLS, CDR2 YYNGEE. V lost 9 bases, J lost 1 base, and 16 bases lay in between. The CDR3 DNA is TGTGCCACCACGCGTGGAGCCAGGAACACTGAAGCTTTCTTT. Amino acid sequence: CATTRGARNTEAFF.

This clonotype was observed once. The chain recombines TRBV6-5 with TRBJ1-2, with TRBD1 matching over 7 bases. The length of the CDR3 is 13 residues. J was trimmed by 4 bases and V by 4 bases; bases with no gene match: 3. Looked up from germline, CDR1 is MNHEY and CDR2 is SVGAGI. The CDR3 DNA reads as TGTGCCAGCAGTTGGGGACAGTCCTATGGCTACACCTTC. Translating gives CASSWGQSYGYTF.

Ten or more counts support this clonotype. The genes are TRBV20-1 and TRBJ1-4, with D possibly being TRBD1 (5 bases). Trimming stripped 0 bases from V and 5 bases from J, with 13 bases between. Germline V gives CDR1 DFQATT, CDR2 SNEGSKA (reference sequence). The CDR3 sequence is 15 residues long. CDR3 coding DNA: TGCAGTGCTAGAGATTATTCAGGGAGAAATGAAAAACTGTTTTTT. It is translated as CSARDYSGRNEKLFF.

This clonotype has only a few counts. V is TRBV2 and J is TRBJ2-2; D may correspond to TRBD1 or TRBD2 (5 bases each). This CDR3 contains 16 residues. CDR1 is SNHLY and CDR2 is FYNNEI in the germline V gene. Trimming cost V 3 bases and J 4 bases, with 15 bases left between them. The CDR3 protein is CASSDPGRGATGELFF. DNA of the CDR3: TGTGCCAGCAGTGATCCGGGACGGGGTGCCACCGGGGAGCTGTTTTTT.

This clonotype has a handful of counts. CDR3 sequence (DNA): TGCAGTGCTAGAGATCAGGGAGCCCAGTACTTC. This sequence encodes CSARDQGAQYF. The chain joins TRBV20-1 to TRBJ2-5; tentatively, D is TRBD1 or TRBD2 (5 bases each). The germline gives CDR1 DFQATT, CDR2 SNEGSKA (reference sequence). The CDR3 sequence is 11 residues long. Trimming left V 0 bases short and J 9 bases short, with 8 bases between.

This clonotype was observed once. V gene TRBV4-2 combines with J gene TRBJ1-1; TRBD1 is a possible D gene (5 bases). Per the germline V gene, CDR1 is LGHNA and CDR2 is YNFKEQ. The CDR3 spans 15 residues. V shed 0 bases and J shed 3 bases, with 11 bases lying between them. The CDR3 here is CASSQEDTEDTEAFF. The CDR3 nucleotides are TGTGCCAGCAGCCAAGAGGACACAGAGGACACTGAAGCTTTCTTT.

This clonotype was counted ten times or more. This chain's CDR3 is CASSGAGTRNTGELFF. The CDR3 nucleotides are TGTGCCAGCAGCGGGGCCGGGACTCGGAACACCGGGGAGCTGTTTTTT. The chain uses TRBV9 and TRBJ2-2, with D perhaps TRBD2 (6 bases). Germline values: CDR1 SGDLS, CDR2 YYNGEE. The CDR3 sequence is 16 residues long. The germline V and J ends were trimmed by 3 bases and 1 base, with 13 bases remaining between them.

This sequence joins TRBV6-5 and TRBJ2-5; 9 nucleotides line up with TRBD2. This CDR3 contains 14 residues. Germline V lookup: CDR1 MNHEY, CDR2 SVGAGI. The V segment lost 4 bases and the J segment 1 base; nucleotides outside the gene matches: 1. The CDR3 reads CASSLAGAQETQYF. CDR3 in DNA: TGTGCCAGCAGTTTAGCGGGGGCCCAAGAGACCCAGTACTTC.

In its sample, this clonotype was seen a few times. The chain carries TRBV24-1 and TRBJ2-1; tentative D call: TRBD1 (5 bases). V dropped 0 bases and J dropped 9 bases, with 14 bases sitting between them. The CDR3 totals 15 residues. Germline CDR1 and CDR2: KGHDR and SFDVKD. CDR3 loop: CATSDLQLGAGEQFF. CDR3 sequence (DNA): TGTGCCACCAGTGATTTGCAGTTAGGGGCTGGTGAGCAGTTCTTC.

A few counts support this clonotype. The J gene is TRBJ1-3, the V gene TRBV11-2; possibly TRBD1 for D (6 bases). CDR1 SGHAT and CDR2 FQNNGV come from the germline V gene. The CDR3 totals 15 residues. Deletions cut 2 bases from V and 4 bases from J, with 12 bases between. The CDR3 loop reads CASSLTPQGGNTIYF. CDR3 bases: TGTGCCAGCAGCTTAACCCCGCAGGGGGGAAACACCATATATTTT.

This clonotype has ten or more counts. The genes are TRBV20-1 and TRBJ2-6; 7 nucleotides line up with TRBD1. The CDR3 has 18 residues. Germline values: CDR1 DFQATT, CDR2 SNEGSKA (reference sequence). V lost 4 bases and J lost 1; bases outside the gene matches: 13. This CDR3 reads CSATLQTGAGSGANVLTF. CDR3 in DNA: TGCAGTGCTACCCTCCAAACAGGGGCTGGGTCTGGGGCCAACGTCCTGACTTTC.

The V and J genes are TRBV30 and TRBJ2-1, with D possibly matching TRBD2 (5 bases). Deletions cut 0 bases from V and 3 bases from J, with 9 bases between. There are 14 residues in the CDR3. Germline V lookup: CDR1 GTSNPN, CDR2 SVGIG (reference sequence). CDR3 region: CAWSVWGVYNEQFF. CDR3 in DNA: TGTGCCTGGAGTGTGTGGGGAGTCTACAATGAGCAGTTCTTC.

This clonotype has ten or more counts. The gene calls are TRBV7-9 and TRBJ2-3, with a possible D match to TRBD2 (5 bases). The CDR3 consists of 15 residues. CDR1 SEHNR and CDR2 FQNEAQ come from the germline V gene (reference sequence). V gave up 6 bases and J gave up 1 base, with 14 bases separating them. In nucleotides, the CDR3 is TGTGCCAGCAGAGCGCTAGCTTGGGGCACAGATACGCAGTATTTT. Amino acid sequence: CASRALAWGTDTQYF.

The rearrangement joins TRBV9 to TRBJ1-1; D remains ambiguous. Trimming removed 0 bases from V and 5 bases from J, with 8 bases in between. Germline V CDR1 and CDR2: SGDLS, YYNGEE. This CDR3 region has 13 residues. The CDR3 DNA is TGTGCCAGCAGCGTAGGGCAGGAAACTGAAGCTTTCTTT. Translation gives CASSVGQETEAFF.

This clonotype occurred many times. The chain combines TRBV4-1 with TRBJ1-3, with 7 bases matching TRBD1. The V segment lost 2 bases and the J segment 2 bases; nucleotides outside the gene matches: 3. Germline CDR1 reads MGHRA; CDR2 reads YSYEKL. The CDR3 contains 15 residues. This CDR3 reads CASSQTDRAGNTIYF. CDR3 coding DNA: TGCGCCAGCAGCCAAACTGACAGGGCTGGAAACACCATATATTTT.

This clonotype was found many times. V gene TRBV7-2 combines with J gene TRBJ2-3; 11 bases line up with TRBD2. CDR1 SGHTA and CDR2 FQGNSA come from the germline V gene. The CDR3 sequence is 17 residues long. The junction had 10 bases not matched to a gene; V was cut back by 8 bases and J by 0 bases. The CDR3 bases are TGTGCCAGCGGATTAATAGCGGGGGGGTCTAGCACAGATACGCAGTATTTT. It is translated as CASGLIAGGSSTDTQYF.

This clonotype was detected many times. The chain links TRBV15 to TRBJ1-5; D not certain. The CDR3 length is 14 residues. The V end was cut by 4 bases, the J end by 2 bases, with 9 bases between. Per germline, CDR1 LNHNV and CDR2 YYDKDF (reference sequence). The CDR3 spells CATSNKRGNQPQHF. The CDR3 nucleotides are TGTGCCACCAGCAATAAAAGGGGCAATCAGCCCCAGCATTTT.

Remarks on this clonotype: Possible read error: a much larger clone is one base away. The rearrangement links TRBV2 to TRBJ2-7; TRBD1 or TRBD2 may be the D gene (5 bases each). The CDR3 loop spans 12 amino acids. Trimming pared 10 bases from V and 6 bases from J, leaving 16 bases between. Germline V gene lookup returns CDR1 SNHLY and CDR2 FYNNEI. The CDR3 loop is CAIEGPIFEQYF. The CDR3 bases are TGTGCCATCGAGGGACCCATTTTCGAGCAGTACTTC. Supplemented by reference TRBV2 and TRBJ2-7, the full variable domain reads EPEVTQTPSHQVTQMGQEVILRCVPISNHLYFYWYRQILGQKVEFLVSFYNNEISEKSEIFDDQFSVERPDGSNFTLKIRSTKLEDSAMYFCAIEGPIFEQYFGPGTRLTVT.

Many counts were recorded for this clonotype. The chain is built from TRBV6-1 and TRBJ1-5; tentative D call: TRBD1 (5 bases). Germline V gives CDR1 MNHNS, CDR2 SASEGT. V lost 4 bases to trimming and J lost 6 bases, with 13 bases between them. The CDR3 sequence is 14 residues long. CDR3 residues: CASSAGTAVQPQHF. Written as DNA, the CDR3 is TGTGCCAGCAGTGCCGGGACGGCCGTTCAGCCCCAGCATTTT.

This clonotype has ten or more counts. V gene TRBV6-2 or TRBV6-3 combines with J gene TRBJ2-5; no clear D. CDR1 MNHEY and CDR2 SVGEGT come from the germline V gene. The germline V and J ends were trimmed by 3 bases and 7 bases, with 9 bases remaining between them. This CDR3 has 12 residues. CDR3 sequence (DNA): TGTGCCAGCAGTTATGGGATCGGGACCCAGTACTTC. Amino acid sequence: CASSYGIGTQYF.

As regards this clonotype: At one end the junction does not follow the germline gene, possibly because of a read error. The chain employs TRBV12-3 or TRBV12-4 and TRBJ2-5; D is uncertain. The CDR3 has 13 amino acids. For the CDR3, the DNA is TGTGCCAGCAGTCAGTACAGTCAAGGGACCCAGTACTTC. Protein sequence: CASSQYSQGTQYF.

This clonotype has a count of ten or more. The rearrangement uses TRBV6-1 and TRBJ2-7; a possible D gene is TRBD1 (6 bases). The ends were cut back, 5 bases at V and 6 bases at J, with 14 bases in the middle. The CDR3 length is 13 residues. Looked up from germline, CDR1 is MNHNS and CDR2 is SASEGT. The CDR3 reads CASSIQGPGEQYF. CDR3 DNA sequence: TGTGCCAGCAGTATACAGGGTCCCGGCGAGCAGTACTTC.

This clonotype was seen ten or more times. This chain links TRBV30 with TRBJ1-5, with D unclear. V lost 3 bases, J lost 4 bases, and 13 bases lay in between. The V gene's germline CDR1 is GTSNPN and CDR2 SVGIG (reference sequence). The CDR3 has 14 residues. The DNA for the CDR3 is TGTGCCTGGAGCCTTGGACGAGGGAATCAGCCCCAGCATTTT. It translates to CAWSLGRGNQPQHF. Looking up the rest from reference TRBV30 and TRBJ1-5 gives the full variable domain: SQTIHQWPATLVQPVGSPLSLECTVEGTSNPNLYWYRQAAGRGLQLLFYSVGIGQISSEVPQNLSASRPQDRQFILSSKKLLLSDSGFYLCAWSLGRGNQPQHFGDGTRLSIL.

This clonotype has a count of ten or more. The gene calls are TRBV20-1 and TRBJ2-1; D is possibly TRBD2 (6 bases). The germline CDR1 and CDR2 sequences are DFQATT and SNEGSKA (reference sequence). The CDR3 is 13 amino acids. Trimming pared 4 bases from V and 4 bases from J, leaving 11 bases between. As DNA, the CDR3 is TGCAGTGCTATGGCGGGGCAATACAATGAGCAGTTCTTC. Translated, it gives CSAMAGQYNEQFF.

V usage is TRBV11-2 and J usage is TRBJ1-5; D is unclear. V shed 5 bases and J shed 3 bases, with 8 bases lying between them. The CDR3 extends over 13 amino acids. Looked up from germline, CDR1 is SGHAT and CDR2 is FQNNGV. For the CDR3, the DNA is TGTGCCAGCAGCATCGTCTACAATCAGCCCCAGCATTTT. This gives the protein CASSIVYNQPQHF.

In this sample, this clonotype turned up a few times. The chain combines TRBV9 with TRBJ1-5; D remains unclear. CDR1 and CDR2 from the germline V gene are SGDLS and YYNGEE. The CDR3 contains 15 residues. Trimming took off 2 bases at V and 0 bases at J, with 9 bases between the two ends. The CDR3 DNA reads as TGTGCCAGCAGCGTTTCAGATTATAGCAATCAGCCCCAGCATTTT. Residues: CASSVSDYSNQPQHF.

This clonotype was seen a few times. The V gene is TRBV9, the J gene TRBJ2-5; D perhaps matches TRBD2 (6 bases). In germline, CDR1 is SGDLS, CDR2 YYNGEE. The CDR3 loop spans 16 amino acids. The V end was cut by 4 bases, the J end by 2 bases, with 18 bases between. The CDR3: CASSPQGSGPQETQYF. CDR3 DNA sequence: TGTGCCAGCAGCCCCCAAGGTAGCGGACCTCAAGAGACCCAGTACTTC.